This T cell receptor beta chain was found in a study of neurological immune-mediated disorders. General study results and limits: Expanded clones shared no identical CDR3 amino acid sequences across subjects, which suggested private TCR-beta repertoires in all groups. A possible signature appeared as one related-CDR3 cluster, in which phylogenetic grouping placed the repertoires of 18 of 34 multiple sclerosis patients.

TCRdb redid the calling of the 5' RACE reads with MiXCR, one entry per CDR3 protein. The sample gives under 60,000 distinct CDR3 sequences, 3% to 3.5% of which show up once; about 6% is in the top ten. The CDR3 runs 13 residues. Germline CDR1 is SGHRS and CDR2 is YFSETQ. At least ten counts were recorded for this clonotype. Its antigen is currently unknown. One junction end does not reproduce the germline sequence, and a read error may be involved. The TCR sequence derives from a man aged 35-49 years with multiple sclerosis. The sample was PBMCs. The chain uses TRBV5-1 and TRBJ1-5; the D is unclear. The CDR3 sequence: CASSLEGDQPQNF. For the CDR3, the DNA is TGCGCCAGCAGCTTGGAAGGAGATCAGCCCCAGAATTTT. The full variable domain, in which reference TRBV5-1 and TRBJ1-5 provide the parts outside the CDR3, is KAGVTQTPRYLIKTRGQQVTLSCSPISGHRSVSWYQQTPGQGLQFLFEYFSETQRNKGNFPGRFSGRQFSNSRSEMNVSTLELGDSALYLCASSLEGDQPQNFGDGTRLSIL.